The rows below give T cell receptor beta chains drawn from one sample of a study of T cell repertoires in cytomegalovirus infection. Each CDR3 protein gets one entry after TCRdb re-called the reads with MiXCR. The table includes 160,000 or so distinct CDR3 sequences, approximately 21% detected once. These receptors have no identified antigens. Sequenced here: CD8+ T cells from cultured PBMCs, sampled from culture after CMV antigen stimulation. Source of these receptors: a human donor in good health (CMV status not recorded). Some clones in this sample may be carry-over from other donors' samples. Each CDR3 is given with its conserved first and last residue. The D gene is left open where the match is weak. Clone size is shown for a subset of rows, as once, few, many or a class of expanded clone.

NA,TRBV6-6,NA,TRBJ2-3,CASSGLADTQYF,TGTGCCAGCAGTGGATTAGCGGATACGCAGTATTTT
many,TRBV20-1,TRBD1,TRBJ2-7,CSANGGTAEQYF,TGCAGTGCTAACGGTGGGACAGCCGAGCAGTACTTC
few,TRBV6-2/TRBV6-3,NA,TRBJ2-1,CASSGDVYLNEQFF,TGTGCCAGCAGTGGAGACGTCTACCTCAATGAGCAGTTCTTC
few,TRBV4-1,TRBD1,TRBJ2-3,CASSRDRASTDTQYF,TGCGCCAGCAGCCGCGACAGGGCTAGCACAGATACGCAGTATTTT
NA,TRBV7-6,TRBD2,TRBJ2-1,CASSPQTSGGYNEQFF,TGTGCCAGCAGCCCACAAACTAGCGGGGGATACAATGAGCAGTTCTTC
NA,TRBV30,TRBD1,TRBJ1-4,CAWTWDSRNEKLFF,TGTGCCTGGACCTGGGACAGTCGGAATGAAAAACTGTTTTTT
few,TRBV7-6,TRBD2,TRBJ2-7,CASSLARAGGSYEQYF,TGTGCCAGCAGCTTAGCGAGGGCGGGGGGCAGCTACGAGCAGTACTTC
few,TRBV12-5,NA,TRBJ2-4,CASGYTGLAKNIQYF,TGTGCTAGTGGATATACAGGGTTAGCCAAAAACATTCAGTACTTC
few,TRBV12-5,TRBD1,TRBJ2-7,CASAGTGGYEQYF,TGTGCTAGTGCCGGGACAGGGGGCTACGAGCAGTACTTC
NA,TRBV12-3/TRBV12-4,NA,TRBJ2-7,CASSFQGFSYEQYF,TGTGCCAGCAGTTTCCAGGGATTCTCCTACGAGCAGTACTTC
NA,TRBV12-3/TRBV12-4,NA,TRBJ1-5,CASSGREAQPQHF,TGTGCCAGCAGTGGAAGGGAGGCCCAGCCCCAGCATTTT
few,TRBV2,TRBD2,TRBJ2-1,CAIIPRLAGVNEQFF,TGTGCCATAATTCCGAGACTAGCGGGGGTCAATGAGCAGTTCTTC
few,TRBV23-1,NA,TRBJ1-2,CASSQSRANYGYTF,TGCGCCAGCAGTCAATCGAGGGCCAACTATGGCTACACCTTC
NA,TRBV7-2,NA,TRBJ1-2,CASCYGYTF,TGTGCCAGCTGCTATGGCTACACCTTC
NA,TRBV2,NA,TRBJ2-5,CASPRGREQETQYF,TGTGCCAGCCCCCGTGGACGGGAACAAGAGACCCAGTACTTC
NA,TRBV6-5,NA,TRBJ1-1,CASSSSISWGTMNTEAFF,TGTGCCAGCAGTTCCTCCATATCTTGGGGTACGATGAACACTGAAGCTTTCTTT
few,TRBV4-1,NA,TRBJ1-2,CASSQDGGGSNYGYTF,TGCGCCAGCAGCCAAGATGGTGGGGGATCTAACTATGGCTACACCTTC
few,TRBV27,NA,TRBJ1-1,CASSFSRMYTEAFF,TGTGCCAGCAGTTTTAGCCGGATGTACACTGAAGCTTTCTTT
NA,TRBV23-1,NA,TRBJ2-3,CASITGPGQYF,TGCGCCAGCATCACCGGGCCCGGGCAGTATTTT
NA,TRBV5-6,TRBD2,TRBJ2-5,CASSLGRRAGGRFGETQYF,TGTGCCAGCAGCTTGGGTCGTCGGGCGGGGGGGCGATTTGGGGAGACCCAGTACTTC
NA,TRBV27,TRBD1,TRBJ1-1,CASNPDRGRGTEAFF,TGTGCCAGCAATCCGGACAGGGGGAGAGGCACTGAAGCTTTCTTT
NA,TRBV7-2,TRBD2,TRBJ2-1,CASSLEGWGGNSSYNEQFF,TGTGCCAGCAGCTTAGAAGGATGGGGGGGAAATAGCTCCTACAATGAGCAGTTCTTC
NA,TRBV27,NA,TRBJ2-1,CASSWLAGSSYNEQFF,TGTGCCAGCAGTTGGCTGGCGGGGAGCTCCTACAATGAGCAGTTCTTC
few,TRBV20-1,NA,TRBJ2-7,CSAEVGYEQYF,TGCAGTGCTGAGGTGGGTTACGAGCAGTACTTC
NA,TRBV5-6,TRBD2,TRBJ2-3,CASIWGGITDTQYF,TGTGCCAGCATCTGGGGGGGGATCACAGATACGCAGTATTTT
NA,TRBV6-2/TRBV6-3,NA,TRBJ2-1,CASSYSARVGEQFF,TGTGCCAGCAGTTACTCAGCCAGGGTAGGGGAGCAGTTCTTC
few,TRBV4-3,NA,TRBJ2-3,CASSQDPGSGTSTDTQYF,TGCGCCAGCAGCCAAGATCCGGGCAGCGGAACTAGCACAGATACGCAGTATTTT
NA,TRBV6-5,NA,TRBJ1-1,CASSYTGIETEAFF,TGTGCCAGCAGTTACACAGGGATAGAAACTGAAGCTTTCTTT
NA,TRBV14,NA,TRBJ2-2,CASSQEGTQNTGELFF,TGTGCCAGCAGCCAAGAAGGAACTCAGAACACCGGGGAGCTGTTTTTT
NA,TRBV19,TRBD1,TRBJ2-5,CASRGQGARETQYF,TGTGCCAGTAGGGGACAGGGGGCAAGAGAGACCCAGTACTTC
NA,TRBV12-3/TRBV12-4,NA,TRBJ1-2,CASSLSQGGYGYTF,TGTGCCAGCAGTTTGTCTCAGGGCGGATATGGCTACACCTTC
few,TRBV7-8,TRBD1,TRBJ2-7,CASSPETGGDSYEQYF,TGTGCCAGCAGCCCAGAGACAGGGGGCGACTCCTACGAGCAGTACTTC
few,TRBV4-1,TRBD1,TRBJ2-2,CASSRQGPGGTNTGELFF,TGCGCCAGCAGCCGCCAAGGGCCAGGGGGCACGAACACCGGGGAGCTGTTTTTT
NA,TRBV20-1,NA,TRBJ1-4,CSAPSRVPTNEKLFF,TGCAGTGCCCCCAGCCGTGTTCCAACTAATGAAAAACTGTTTTTT
NA,TRBV27,NA,TRBJ2-5,CASSFEGAVQETQYF,TGTGCCAGCAGTTTTGAAGGGGCAGTACAAGAGACCCAGTACTTC
NA,TRBV7-2,NA,TRBJ1-1,CASSLVEVNTEAFF,TGTGCCAGCAGCTTAGTTGAGGTGAACACTGAAGCTTTCTTT
NA,TRBV27,NA,TRBJ2-7,CASSLSPGEQYF,TGTGCCAGCAGTTTAAGTCCGGGCGAGCAGTACTTC
few,TRBV7-2,TRBD2,TRBJ2-2,CASSGIAGEIRAGELFF,TGTGCCAGCAGCGGGATAGCGGGGGAGATCCGGGCCGGGGAGCTGTTTTTT
NA,TRBV19,NA,TRBJ1-1,CASSIAGGPIEAFF,TGTGCCAGTAGTATAGCCGGAGGACCGATTGAAGCTTTCTTT
NA,TRBV6-1,NA,TRBJ2-1,CASSPRGDGGLHRYNEQFF,TGTGCCAGCAGTCCCCGAGGGGACGGGGGGCTGCATCGTTACAATGAGCAGTTCTTC
NA,TRBV7-9,NA,TRBJ2-5,CASVPGLRETRYF,TGTGCCAGCGTCCCGGGCCTAAGGGAGACCCGGTACTTC
few,TRBV2,NA,TRBJ2-7,CASSEESGTSYEQYF,TGTGCCAGCAGTGAAGAGTCAGGGACCTCCTACGAGCAGTACTTC
NA,TRBV6-5,NA,TRBJ2-7,CASKVGHFSYEQYF,TGTGCCAGCAAGGTGGGACATTTCTCCTACGAGCAGTACTTC
few,TRBV7-9,TRBD2,TRBJ2-7,CASGRVRGSDEQYF,TGTGCCAGCGGGAGGGTGCGAGGATCGGACGAGCAGTACTTC
NA,TRBV6-2/TRBV6-3,TRBD1,TRBJ1-1,CASSYLQGMNTEAFF,TGTGCCAGCAGTTACCTACAGGGGATGAACACTGAAGCTTTCTTT
few,TRBV7-6,NA,TRBJ1-6,CASSREDRDSPLHF,TGTGCCAGCAGCCGAGAGGACCGGGATTCACCCCTCCACTTT
few,TRBV4-2,NA,TRBJ2-3,CASSPKLLYSSTDTQYF,TGTGCCAGCAGCCCCAAACTTTTATATTCTAGCACAGATACGCAGTATTTT
many,TRBV5-1,TRBD2,TRBJ2-7,CASSLALTGGEQYF,TGCGCCAGCAGCTTGGCCCTAACGGGGGGCGAGCAGTACTTC
few,TRBV19,TRBD1,TRBJ1-5,CASSTGQGYSSNQPQHF,TGTGCCAGTAGTACCGGACAGGGCTACTCGAGCAATCAGCCCCAGCATTTT
NA,TRBV7-6,TRBD2,TRBJ2-1,CASSLGLAGQNEQFF,TGTGCCAGCAGCTTGGGACTAGCGGGGCAGAATGAGCAGTTCTTC
NA,TRBV7-2,NA,TRBJ2-5,CASSLTQLEETQYF,TGTGCCAGCAGCTTAACACAGTTAGAAGAGACCCAGTACTTC